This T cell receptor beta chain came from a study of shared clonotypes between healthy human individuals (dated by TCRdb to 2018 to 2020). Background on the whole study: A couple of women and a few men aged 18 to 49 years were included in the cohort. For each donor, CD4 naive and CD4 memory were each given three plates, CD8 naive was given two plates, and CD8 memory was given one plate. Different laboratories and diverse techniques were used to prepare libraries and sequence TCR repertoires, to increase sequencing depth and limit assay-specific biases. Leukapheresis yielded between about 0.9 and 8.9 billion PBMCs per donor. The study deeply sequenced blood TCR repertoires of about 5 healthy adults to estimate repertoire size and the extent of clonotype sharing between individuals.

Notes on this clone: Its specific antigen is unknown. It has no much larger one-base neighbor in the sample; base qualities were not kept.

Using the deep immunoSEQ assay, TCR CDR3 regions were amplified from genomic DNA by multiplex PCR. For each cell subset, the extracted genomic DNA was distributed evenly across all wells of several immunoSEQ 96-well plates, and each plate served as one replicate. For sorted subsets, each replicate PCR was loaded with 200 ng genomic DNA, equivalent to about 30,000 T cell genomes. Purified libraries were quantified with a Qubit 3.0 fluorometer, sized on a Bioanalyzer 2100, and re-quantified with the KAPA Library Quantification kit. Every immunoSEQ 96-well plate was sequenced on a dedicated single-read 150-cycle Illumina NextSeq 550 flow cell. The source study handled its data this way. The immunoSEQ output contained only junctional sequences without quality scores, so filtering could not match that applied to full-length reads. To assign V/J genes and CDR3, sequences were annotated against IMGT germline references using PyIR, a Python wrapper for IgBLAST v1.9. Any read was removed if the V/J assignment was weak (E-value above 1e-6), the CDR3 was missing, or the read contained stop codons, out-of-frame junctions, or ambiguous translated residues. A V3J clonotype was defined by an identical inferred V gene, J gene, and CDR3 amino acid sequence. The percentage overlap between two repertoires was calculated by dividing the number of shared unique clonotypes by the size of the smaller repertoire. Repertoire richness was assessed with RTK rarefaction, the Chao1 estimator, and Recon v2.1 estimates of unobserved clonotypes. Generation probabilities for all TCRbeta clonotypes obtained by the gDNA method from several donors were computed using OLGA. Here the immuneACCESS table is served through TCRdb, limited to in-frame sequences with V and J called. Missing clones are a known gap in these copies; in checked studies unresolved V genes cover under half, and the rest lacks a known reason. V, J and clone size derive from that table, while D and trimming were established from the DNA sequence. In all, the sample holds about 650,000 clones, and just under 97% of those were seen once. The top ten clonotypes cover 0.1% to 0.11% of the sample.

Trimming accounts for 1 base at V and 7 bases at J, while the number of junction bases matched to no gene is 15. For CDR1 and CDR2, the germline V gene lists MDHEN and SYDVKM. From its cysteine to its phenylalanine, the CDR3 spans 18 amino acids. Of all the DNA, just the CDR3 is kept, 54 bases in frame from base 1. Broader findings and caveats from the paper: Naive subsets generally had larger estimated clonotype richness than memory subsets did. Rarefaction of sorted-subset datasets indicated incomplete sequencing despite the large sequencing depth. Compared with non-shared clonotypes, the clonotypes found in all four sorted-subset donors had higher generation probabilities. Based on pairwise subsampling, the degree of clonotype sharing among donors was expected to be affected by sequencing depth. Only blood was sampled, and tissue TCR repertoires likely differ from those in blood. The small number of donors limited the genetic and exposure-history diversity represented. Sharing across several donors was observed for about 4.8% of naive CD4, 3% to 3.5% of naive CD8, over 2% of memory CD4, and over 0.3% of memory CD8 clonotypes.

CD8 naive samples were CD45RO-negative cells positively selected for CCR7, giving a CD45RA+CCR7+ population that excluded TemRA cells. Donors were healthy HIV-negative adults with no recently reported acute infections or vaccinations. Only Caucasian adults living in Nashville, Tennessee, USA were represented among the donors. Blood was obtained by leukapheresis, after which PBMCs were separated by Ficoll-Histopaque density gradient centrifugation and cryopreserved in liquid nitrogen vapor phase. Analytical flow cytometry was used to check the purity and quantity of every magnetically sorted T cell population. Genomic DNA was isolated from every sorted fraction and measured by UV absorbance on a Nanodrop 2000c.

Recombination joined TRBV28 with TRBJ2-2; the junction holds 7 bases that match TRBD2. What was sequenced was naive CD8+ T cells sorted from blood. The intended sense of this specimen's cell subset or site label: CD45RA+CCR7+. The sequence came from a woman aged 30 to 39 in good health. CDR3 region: CASSLLYPNREADGELFF. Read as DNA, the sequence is TGTGCCAGCAGTTTATTATACCCCAACCGGGAGGCGGACGGGGAGCTGTTTTTT.